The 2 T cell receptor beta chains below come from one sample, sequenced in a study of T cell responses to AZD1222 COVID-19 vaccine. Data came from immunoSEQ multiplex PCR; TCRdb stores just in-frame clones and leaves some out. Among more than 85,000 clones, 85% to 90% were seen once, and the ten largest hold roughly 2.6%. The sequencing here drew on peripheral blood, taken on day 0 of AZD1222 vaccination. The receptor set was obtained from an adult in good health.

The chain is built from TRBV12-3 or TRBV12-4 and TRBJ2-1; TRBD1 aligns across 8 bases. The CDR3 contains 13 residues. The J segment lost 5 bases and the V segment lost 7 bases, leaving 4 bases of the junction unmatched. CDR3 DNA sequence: TGTGCCAGCACGAGGACAGGGAACAATGAGCAGTTCTTC. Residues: CASTRTGNNEQFF.

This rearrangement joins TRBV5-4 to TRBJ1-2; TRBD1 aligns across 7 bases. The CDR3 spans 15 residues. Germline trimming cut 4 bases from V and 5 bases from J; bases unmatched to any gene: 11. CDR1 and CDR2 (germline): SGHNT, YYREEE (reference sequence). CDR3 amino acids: CASSPGGGQNYGYTF. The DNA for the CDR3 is TGTGCCAGCAGCCCCGGGGGGGGACAGAATTATGGCTACACCTTC.